This T cell receptor beta chain appears in the sequencing data of a study of human T cells and chemical hapten exposure. Overall study context: Skin on the upper inner arm, around 2 cm by around 2 cm in size, was sensitized with 2% DPC. Affected patients, primarily female, had alopecia areata, totalis or universalis.

In this sample, this clonotype turned up a few times. The CDR3 contains 14 residues. Germline V gene data show CDR1 as KGHDR and CDR2 as SFDVKD. V was clipped by 6 bases and J by 1 base; unmatched bases: 4. TCRdb called the RACE reads again in MiXCR, with one record for every CDR3 protein. The sample holds about 93,000 distinct CDR3 sequences, around 8.8% seen once. Stated time point: pre-sensitization, week 0. Documented treatment: therapeutic diphenylcyclopropenone sensitization with weekly scalp DPC. Researchers extracted total RNA from unfractionated whole blood. This chain links TRBV24-1 with TRBJ2-5; 7 bases match TRBD1. The sample in question was whole blood, obtained in connection with sensitization to the hapten diphenylcyclopropenone (DPC). The TCR sequence derives from a middle-aged man with alopecia areata. Some clones in this sample may be carry-over from other donors' samples. In nucleotides, the CDR3 is TGTGCCACCAGTCCTGGGGACAGCCAAGAGACCCAGTACTTC. This sequence encodes CATSPGDSQETQYF.